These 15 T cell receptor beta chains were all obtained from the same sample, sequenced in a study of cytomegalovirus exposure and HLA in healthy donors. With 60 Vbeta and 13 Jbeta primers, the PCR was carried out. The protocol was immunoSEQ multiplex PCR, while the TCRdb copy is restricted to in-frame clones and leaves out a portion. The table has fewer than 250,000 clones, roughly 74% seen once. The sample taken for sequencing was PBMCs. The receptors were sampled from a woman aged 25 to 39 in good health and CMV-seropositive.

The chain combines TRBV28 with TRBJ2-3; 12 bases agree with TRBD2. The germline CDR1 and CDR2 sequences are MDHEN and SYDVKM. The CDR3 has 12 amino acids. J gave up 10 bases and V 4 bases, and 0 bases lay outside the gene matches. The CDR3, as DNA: TGTGCCAGCAGTTCTAGCGGGAGGGCGCAGTATTTT. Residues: CASSSSGRAQYF.

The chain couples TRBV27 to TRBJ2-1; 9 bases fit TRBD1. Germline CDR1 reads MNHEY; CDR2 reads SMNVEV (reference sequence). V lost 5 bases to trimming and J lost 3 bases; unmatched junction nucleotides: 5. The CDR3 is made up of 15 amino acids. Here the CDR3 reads CASSPGTGIYNEQFF. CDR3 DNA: TGTGCCAGCAGTCCCGGGACAGGGATCTACAATGAGCAGTTCTTC.

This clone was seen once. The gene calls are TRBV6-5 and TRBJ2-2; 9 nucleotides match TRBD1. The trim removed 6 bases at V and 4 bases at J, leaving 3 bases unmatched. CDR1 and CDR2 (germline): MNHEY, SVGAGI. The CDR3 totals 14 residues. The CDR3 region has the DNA TGTGCCAGCAGCCCGACAGGGGGCACCGGGGAGCTGTTTTTT. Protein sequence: CASSPTGGTGELFF.

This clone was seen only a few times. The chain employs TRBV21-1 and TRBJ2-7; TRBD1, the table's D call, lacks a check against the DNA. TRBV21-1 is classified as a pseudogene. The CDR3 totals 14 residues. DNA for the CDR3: TGTGCCAGCAGCAAGGTCAGGGTGCCCTACGAGCAGTACTTC. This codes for CASSKVRVPYEQYF.

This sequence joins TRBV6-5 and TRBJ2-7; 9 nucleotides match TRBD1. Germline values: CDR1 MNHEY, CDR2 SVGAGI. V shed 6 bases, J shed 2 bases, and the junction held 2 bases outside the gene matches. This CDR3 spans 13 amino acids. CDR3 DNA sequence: TGTGCCAGCAGCCGGGACAGGGCCTACGAGCAGTACTTC. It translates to CASSRDRAYEQYF.

In nucleotides, the CDR3 is TGCGCCAGCAGGACCATAGCGGGGCCAGGGGAGACCCAGTACTTC. Residues: CASRTIAGPGETQYF. The chain recombines TRBV5-1 with TRBJ2-5; TRBD2 matches 8 bases. Germline CDR1 is SGHRS and CDR2 is YFSETQ. This CDR3 spans 15 amino acids. J lost 5 bases, V lost 5 bases, and 11 bases had no gene match.

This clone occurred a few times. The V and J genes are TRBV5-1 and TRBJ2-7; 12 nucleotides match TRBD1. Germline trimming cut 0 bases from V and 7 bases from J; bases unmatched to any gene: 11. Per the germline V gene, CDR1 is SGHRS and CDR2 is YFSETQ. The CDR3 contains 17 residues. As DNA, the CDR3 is TGCGCCAGCAGCTTGGCACCCACCGGGACAGGGGGCAGAGAGCAGTACTTC. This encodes CASSLAPTGTGGREQYF.

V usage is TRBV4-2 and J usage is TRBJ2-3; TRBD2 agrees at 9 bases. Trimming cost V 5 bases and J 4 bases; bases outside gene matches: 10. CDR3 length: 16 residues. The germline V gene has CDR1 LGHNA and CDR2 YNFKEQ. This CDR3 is CASSFEGGRAPDTQYF. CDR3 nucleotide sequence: TGTGCCAGCAGCTTCGAGGGCGGGAGGGCCCCAGATACGCAGTATTTT.

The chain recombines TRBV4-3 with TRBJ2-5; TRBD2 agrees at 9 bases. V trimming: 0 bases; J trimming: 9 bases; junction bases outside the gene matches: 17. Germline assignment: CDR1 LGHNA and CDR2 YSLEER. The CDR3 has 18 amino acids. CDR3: CASSQDWEASGVRGAQYF. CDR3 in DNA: TGCGCCAGCAGCCAAGATTGGGAGGCTAGCGGGGTCAGGGGGGCCCAGTACTTC.

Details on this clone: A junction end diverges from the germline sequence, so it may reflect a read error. CDR3 bases: TGTTCCAGCAGCTTAGCTGCAGGGGTGAACACTGAAGCTTTCTTT. It yields the protein CSSSLAAGVNTEAFF. This chain connects TRBV7-9 to TRBJ1-1, with a weak D call TRBD1 (6 bases). There are 15 residues in the CDR3. Germline V CDR1 and CDR2: SEHNR, FQNEAQ (reference sequence).

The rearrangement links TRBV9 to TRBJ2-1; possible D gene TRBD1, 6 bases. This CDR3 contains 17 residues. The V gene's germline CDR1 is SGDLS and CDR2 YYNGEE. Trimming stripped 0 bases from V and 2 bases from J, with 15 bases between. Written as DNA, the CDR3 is TGTGCCAGCAGCGTAGAGCCGGGACACGGCCCCTACAATGAGCAGTTCTTC. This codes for CASSVEPGHGPYNEQFF.

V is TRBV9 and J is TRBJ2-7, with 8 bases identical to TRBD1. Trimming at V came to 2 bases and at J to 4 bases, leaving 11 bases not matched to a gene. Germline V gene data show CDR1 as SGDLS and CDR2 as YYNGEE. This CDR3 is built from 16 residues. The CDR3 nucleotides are TGTGCCAGCAGCGTGGGACAGGAAGCCGTCGGTTACGAGCAGTACTTC. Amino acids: CASSVGQEAVGYEQYF. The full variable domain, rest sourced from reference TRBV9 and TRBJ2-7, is DSGVTQTPKHLITATGQRVTLRCSPRSGDLSVYWYQQSLDQGLQFLIQYYNGEERAKGNILERFSAQQFPDLHSELNLSSLELGDSALYFCASSVGQEAVGYEQYFGPGTRLTVT.

The CDR3 region is CASSVGGASTQYF. DNA of the CDR3: TGTGCCAGCAGTGTGGGGGGGGCCTCGACCCAGTACTTC. The chain is built from TRBV27 and TRBJ2-5; the D gene is possibly TRBD2 (7 bases). V dropped 5 bases and J dropped 7 bases, with 14 bases sitting between them. Looked up from germline, CDR1 is MNHEY and CDR2 is SMNVEV (reference sequence). The CDR3 loop spans 13 amino acids.

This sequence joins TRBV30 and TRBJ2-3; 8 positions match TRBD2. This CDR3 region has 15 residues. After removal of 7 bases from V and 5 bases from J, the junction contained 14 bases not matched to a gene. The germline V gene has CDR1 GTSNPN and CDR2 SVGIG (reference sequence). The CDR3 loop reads CASGVRGGHGDTQYF. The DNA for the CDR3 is TGTGCCTCTGGAGTACGCGGGGGGCACGGAGATACGCAGTATTTT.

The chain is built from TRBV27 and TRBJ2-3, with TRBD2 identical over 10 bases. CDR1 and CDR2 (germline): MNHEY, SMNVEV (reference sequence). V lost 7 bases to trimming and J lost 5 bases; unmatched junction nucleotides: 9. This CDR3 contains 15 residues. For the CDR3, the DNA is TGTGCCAGCAAGAAAGCGGGAGGGCCGGGAGATACGCAGTATTTT. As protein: CASKKAGGPGDTQYF.